This TCR beta chain was observed in a study of T cell responses to AZD1222 COVID-19 vaccine. Trimming cost V 2 bases and J 3 bases, with 16 bases left between them. Looked up from germline, CDR1 is SGHAT and CDR2 is FQNNGV. This CDR3 is 16 amino acids long. Profiling relied on immunoSEQ multiplex PCR, and the TCRdb table lists in-frame clones only, not all of them. Of about 88,000 clones listed, 92% are singletons. The rearrangement links TRBV11-2 to TRBJ1-2, with D possibly being TRBD1 (5 bases). This clonotype was sampled from an adult in good health. This material consisted of peripheral blood, taken on day 0 of AZD1222 vaccination. The CDR3 coding sequence is TGTGCCAGCAGCTTAAAGTTGGGCAGGGAGCACTATGGCTACACCTTC. Translating gives CASSLKLGREHYGYTF.